These T cell receptor beta chains were read from a single sample in a study of human T cells and chemical hapten exposure. TCRdb itself ran the RACE reads through MiXCR, one entry per CDR3 protein. The table lists about 110,000 distinct CDR3 sequences, 12% of them singletons. The material was whole blood, obtained in connection with sensitization to the hapten diphenylcyclopropenone (DPC). These receptors all stem from a woman in her fifties or sixties with alopecia areata. Some clones in this sample may be carry-over from other donors' samples. Both conserved end residues are part of each CDR3. Fields, in order: J gene, D gene, V gene, clone size, CDR3 DNA, CDR3 protein. A D gene is named only where the DNA matches it firmly. Where a row states a size, it is once, few, many or the class of an expanded clone; other rows omit it.

TRBJ2-5,TRBD2,TRBV7-2,few,TGTGCCAGCAGCGGCCGGATTCTAGCGGGGGTGGCCCAAGAGACCCAGTACTTC,CASSGRILAGVAQETQYF
TRBJ2-3,TRBD1,TRBV5-5,NA,TGTGCCAGCAGCCAATCCGGGACAGACCGATTTGCGCAGTATTTT,CASSQSGTDRFAQYF
TRBJ2-6,NA,TRBV6-2/TRBV6-3,many,TGTGCCAGCAGTTACAGGGCTGGGGCCAACGTCCTGACTTTC,CASSYRAGANVLTF
TRBJ1-6,TRBD1,TRBV2,NA,TGTGCCAGCAGTGTCGAGGGACAGAGCTCCTATAATTCACCCCTCCACTTT,CASSVEGQSSYNSPLHF
TRBJ2-7,NA,TRBV4-2,many,TGTGCCAGCAGCCCAACAGAAGGACAGCCAAGCTCCTACGAGCAGTACTTC,CASSPTEGQPSSYEQYF
TRBJ1-1,TRBD1,TRBV11-2,many,TGTGCCAGCAGCTGGGGGACAGCCCTTGAAGCTTTCTTT,CASSWGTALEAFF
TRBJ1-1,NA,TRBV24-1,many,TGTGCCACCAGTGAAGCAGGGTCAGGCAGCGCTTTCTTT,CATSEAGSGSAFF
TRBJ2-5,NA,TRBV7-8,NA,TGTGCCAGCAGGTTCGGGACGGACCAAGAGACCCAGTACTTC,CASRFGTDQETQYF
TRBJ2-1,TRBD2,TRBV5-1,many,TGCGCCAGCAGCTTGGGTGCGGGAGGGCCGCTCTATGAGCAGTTCTTC,CASSLGAGGPLYEQFF
TRBJ1-1,NA,TRBV7-9,few,TGTGCCAGCAGCTTAGGAACAGGGTTCAACACTGAAGCTTTCTTT,CASSLGTGFNTEAFF
TRBJ2-7,NA,TRBV24-1,NA,TGTGCCACCAGTGCAGGAGAGCTGGGTGACTACGAGCAGTACTTC,CATSAGELGDYEQYF
TRBJ2-2,NA,TRBV3-1,few,TGTGCCAGCAGCCAAGTTCTACAGATCACCGGGGAGCTGTTTTTT,CASSQVLQITGELFF
TRBJ2-4,NA,TRBV20-1,few,TGCAGTGCTAAAGGGGCCAAAAACATTCAGTACTTC,CSAKGAKNIQYF
TRBJ2-7,NA,TRBV28,few,TGTGCCAGCAGTTTAATTCATGGCAGATCCTACGAGCAGTACTTC,CASSLIHGRSYEQYF
TRBJ2-2,TRBD2,TRBV11-2,NA,TGTGCCAGCAGTCATCTAGGGCTAGCGGGATCGGCCGGGGAGCTGTTTTTT,CASSHLGLAGSAGELFF
TRBJ2-4,NA,TRBV3-1,few,TGTGCCAGCAGCCAAAGTGGGGGTAGGGTAAACATTCAGTACTTC,CASSQSGGRVNIQYF
TRBJ2-1,NA,TRBV15,NA,TGTGCCACCAGCCTCAACAATGAGCAGTTCTTC,CATSLNNEQFF
TRBJ2-7,NA,TRBV6-2/TRBV6-3,few,TGTGCCAGCAGCATGCGGGGTTGGGCCTACGAGCAGTACTTC,CASSMRGWAYEQYF
TRBJ1-5,NA,TRBV6-5,NA,TGTGCCAGCCGCGAAGACCGTGGTAATCAGCCCCAGCATTTT,CASREDRGNQPQHF
TRBJ2-1,TRBD2,TRBV24-1,few,TGTGCCACCGCGGGGGGCCCGACTAGCGGGAGGGTTCGGACCTACAATGAGCAGTTCTTC,CATAGGPTSGRVRTYNEQFF
TRBJ2-1,TRBD2,TRBV4-3,many,TGCGCCAGCAGCCAAGAGCGGGGGGGCCTAAATGAGCAGTTCTTC,CASSQERGGLNEQFF
TRBJ1-6,NA,TRBV20-1,few,TGCAGTGTACCGGGTTCACCCCTCCACTTT,CSVPGSPLHF
TRBJ2-3,NA,TRBV11-2,many,TGTGCCAGCAGCTCCAGGGGGGGCCCCACAGATACGCAGTATTTT,CASSSRGGPTDTQYF
TRBJ1-6,NA,TRBV6-6,NA,TGTGCCAGCAGTTACTCGAATAATTCACCCCTCCACTTT,CASSYSNNSPLHF
TRBJ1-2,NA,TRBV7-2,few,TGTGCCAGCAGCTTAGACAGAGCGTATGGCTACACCTTC,CASSLDRAYGYTF
TRBJ1-1,NA,TRBV28,NA,TGTGCCAGCAGTCGCTCGGTGAACACTGAAGCTTTCTTT,CASSRSVNTEAFF
TRBJ1-6,TRBD1,TRBV20-1,many,TGCAGTGCGCCGGGACAGTTTTCACCCCTCCACTTT,CSAPGQFSPLHF
TRBJ1-6,TRBD1,TRBV12-3/TRBV12-4,NA,TGTGCCAGTCGAACAGGGGGCAATTCACCCCTCCACTTT,CASRTGGNSPLHF
TRBJ2-1,NA,TRBV12-3/TRBV12-4,few,TGTGCCAGCAGTTGGCTGGGGCCGAGGAATGAGCAGTTCTTC,CASSWLGPRNEQFF
TRBJ1-5,NA,TRBV5-1,few,TGCGCCAGCAGCTGGGAGGGGAATCAGCCCCAGCATTTT,CASSWEGNQPQHF
TRBJ1-2,NA,TRBV7-8,many,TGTGCCAGCAGCTCCCTAACGGGACTGGAGCTTTTTATGTATGGCTACACCTTC,CASSSLTGLELFMYGYTF
TRBJ1-2,TRBD1,TRBV7-6,few,TGTGCCAGCAGCTTTGGGTCCCGGGACAGGGGAGTCTACACCTTC,CASSFGSRDRGVYTF
TRBJ1-2,NA,TRBV10-2,NA,TGCGCCAGCAGTGAGTCGTGGACGTCCTATGGCTACACCTTC,CASSESWTSYGYTF
TRBJ2-1,TRBD2,TRBV4-2,few,TGTGCCAGCAGCCAAGCGACTAGCGACTCCTACAATGAGCAGTTCTTC,CASSQATSDSYNEQFF
TRBJ2-3,NA,TRBV5-1,few,TGCGCCAGCAGCTTTAGCAGGGAAGACACAGATACGCAGTATTTT,CASSFSREDTDTQYF
TRBJ2-7,NA,TRBV4-2,few,TGTGCCAGCAGCCAGGGGTTGTCTTTGGGAAGGTTACACGAGCAGTACTTC,CASSQGLSLGRLHEQYF
TRBJ2-5,NA,TRBV28,NA,TGTGCCAGCAGCGAACCGGCTGCCGACCAAGAGACCCAGTACTTC,CASSEPAADQETQYF
TRBJ2-1,NA,TRBV29-1,few,TGCAGCGTTGAAAGGCCCCTCTCCTACAATGAGCAGTTCTTC,CSVERPLSYNEQFF
TRBJ2-7,TRBD1,TRBV20-1,many,TGCAGTGTTAGGGACAGGCCCTCCTACGAGCAGTACTTC,CSVRDRPSYEQYF
TRBJ1-2,NA,TRBV20-1,few,TGCAGTGCTAGAGTGCAGGGGCCCACCAAGCCACCTAACTATGGCTACACCTTC,CSARVQGPTKPPNYGYTF
TRBJ2-3,NA,TRBV11-2,NA,TGTGCCAGCAGCCCCGTCGGGGGTAGCACAGATACGCAGTATTTT,CASSPVGGSTDTQYF
TRBJ1-5,NA,TRBV28,NA,TGTGCCAGCAGCGCGACAGATAATCAGCCCCAGCATTTT,CASSATDNQPQHF
TRBJ2-7,TRBD2,TRBV20-1,few,TGCAGTGCTAGTGCCTATCTAGCGGGAGGGTACGAGCAGTACTTC,CSASAYLAGGYEQYF
TRBJ1-4,NA,TRBV21-1,few,TGTGCCAGCAGCCTCCGGGACAGGGCAGGTGAAAAACTGTTTTTT,CASSLRDRAGEKLFF
TRBJ2-7,TRBD1,TRBV28,many,TGTGCCAGCAGTGATCCCGGGACAGCGCATCCCGAGCAGTACTTC,CASSDPGTAHPEQYF
TRBJ2-4,TRBD2,TRBV3-1,NA,TGTGCCAGCAGCCAAGCTAGCGGGGGAAACATTCAGTACTTC,CASSQASGGNIQYF
TRBJ2-5,TRBD2,TRBV9,few,TGTGCCAGCAGCCTAGCGGGTTCAGAGACCCAGTACTTC,CASSLAGSETQYF
TRBJ1-2,TRBD1,TRBV6-6,few,TGTGCCAGCAGTGGACCTGGGACAGGGACCTATGGCTACACCTTC,CASSGPGTGTYGYTF
TRBJ2-3,TRBD2,TRBV5-1,NA,TGCGCCAGCAGCTTGTCCCCTTCCGGGACTAGCGCAGATACGCAGTATTTT,CASSLSPSGTSADTQYF
TRBJ2-6,NA,TRBV28,NA,TGTGCCAGCAGTCTACCCATTACCGGGGCCAACGTCCTGACTTTC,CASSLPITGANVLTF
TRBJ2-3,TRBD2,TRBV5-4,NA,TGTGCCAGCAGCTCGGGACTAGCGGGGTTCACAGATACGCAGTATTTT,CASSSGLAGFTDTQYF
TRBJ2-5,TRBD2,TRBV6-1,NA,TGTGCCAGCACCCTCTACACGCGGGGGGGTCGAGAGACCCAGTACTTC,CASTLYTRGGRETQYF
TRBJ1-5,NA,TRBV28,few,TGTGCCAGCAGGAATCACCCACCCAGTCAGCCCCAGCATTTT,CASRNHPPSQPQHF
TRBJ2-1,TRBD2,TRBV19,NA,TGTGCCAGTAGTAACCTAGCGGGAGGGAATGAGCAGTTCTTC,CASSNLAGGNEQFF
TRBJ1-1,NA,TRBV4-3,few,TGCGCCAGCAGCCAAGATTGGCCCGCCGGGGGTGAAGCTTTCTTT,CASSQDWPAGGEAFF
TRBJ1-2,NA,TRBV6-6,NA,TGTGCCAGCAGAAATGAAGCTCATGGCTACACCTTC,CASRNEAHGYTF
TRBJ2-1,TRBD2,TRBV20-1,NA,TGCAGTGCTAGGGGCGGGAGGGGAACCTCCTACAATGAGCAGTTCTTC,CSARGGRGTSYNEQFF
TRBJ1-6,NA,TRBV28,few,TGTGCCAGCAGTCCTAAACCCCGGGACGTCTACTTCTCCTATAATTCACCCCTCCACTTT,CASSPKPRDVYFSYNSPLHF
TRBJ2-3,TRBD2,TRBV28,many,TGTGCCAGCAGTTTACCTGGCGGGGGGAGGGATACGCAGTATTTT,CASSLPGGGRDTQYF